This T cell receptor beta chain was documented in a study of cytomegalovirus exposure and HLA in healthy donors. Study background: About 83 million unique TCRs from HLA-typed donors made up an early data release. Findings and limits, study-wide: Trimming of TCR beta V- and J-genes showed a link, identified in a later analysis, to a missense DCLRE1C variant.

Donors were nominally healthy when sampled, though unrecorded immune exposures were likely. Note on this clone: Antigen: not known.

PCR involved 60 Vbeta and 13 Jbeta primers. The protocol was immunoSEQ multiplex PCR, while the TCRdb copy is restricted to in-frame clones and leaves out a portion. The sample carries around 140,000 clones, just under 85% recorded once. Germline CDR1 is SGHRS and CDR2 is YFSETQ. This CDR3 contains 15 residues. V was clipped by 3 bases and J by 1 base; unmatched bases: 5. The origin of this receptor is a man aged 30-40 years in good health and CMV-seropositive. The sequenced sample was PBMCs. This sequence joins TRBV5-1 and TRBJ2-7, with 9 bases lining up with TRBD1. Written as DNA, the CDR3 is TGCGCCAGCAGCTCAGGACAGGGGAGTTCCTACGAGCAGTACTTC. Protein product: CASSSGQGSSYEQYF.